The rows below give T cell receptor beta chains drawn from one sample of a study of cytomegalovirus exposure and HLA in healthy donors. The repertoire was sequenced with immunoSEQ multiplex PCR; TCRdb's copy has only in-frame clones and lacks some. Here the sample spans around 250,000 clones, about 80% being singletons. Sequencing was carried out using PBMCs. Source of these receptors: a woman aged 55 to 70 in good health and CMV-seropositive. Both conserved end residues are part of each CDR3. The order of the fields is D gene, V gene, J gene, clone size, CDR3 protein, CDR3 DNA. A D gene is named only where the DNA matches it firmly. Where a row states a size, it is once, few, many or the class of an expanded clone; other rows omit it.

D gene: TRBD1
V gene: TRBV27
J gene: TRBJ2-7
clone size: -
CDR3 protein: CASGHLDRGESYEQYF
CDR3 DNA: TGTGCCAGCGGACACCTTGACAGGGGGGAATCCTACGAGCAGTACTTC

D gene: -
V gene: TRBV6-5
J gene: TRBJ1-2
clone size: -
CDR3 protein: CASSKTTGNRGYTF
CDR3 DNA: TGTGCCAGCAGTAAAACTACAGGGAACAGAGGCTACACCTTC

D gene: -
V gene: TRBV6-5
J gene: TRBJ1-2
clone size: once
CDR3 protein: CASSSGFGYTF
CDR3 DNA: TGTGCCAGCAGCTCGGGTTTTGGCTACACCTTC

D gene: -
V gene: TRBV7-2
J gene: TRBJ2-1
clone size: -
CDR3 protein: CASSLTRGSYNEQFF
CDR3 DNA: TGTGCCAGCAGCTTAACCCGGGGAAGTTACAATGAGCAGTTCTTC

D gene: -
V gene: TRBV6-5
J gene: TRBJ1-1
clone size: once
CDR3 protein: CASSSGQNTEAFF
CDR3 DNA: TGTGCCAGCAGCTCCGGACAGAACACTGAAGCTTTCTTT

D gene: TRBD1
V gene: TRBV28
J gene: TRBJ2-7
clone size: once
CDR3 protein: CASRGTGANEQYF
CDR3 DNA: TGTGCCAGCAGGGGGACAGGGGCTAACGAGCAGTACTTC

D gene: -
V gene: TRBV5-1
J gene: TRBJ2-5
clone size: -
CDR3 protein: CASSLDRVQETQYF
CDR3 DNA: TGCGCCAGCAGCTTGGACAGAGTTCAAGAGACCCAGTACTTC

D gene: TRBD2
V gene: TRBV7-9
J gene: TRBJ2-1
clone size: -
CDR3 protein: CASSPGLAIDEQLF
CDR3 DNA: TGTGCCAGCAGCCCGGGACTAGCAATAGATGAGCAGCTCTTC

D gene: -
V gene: TRBV5-6
J gene: TRBJ1-1
clone size: -
CDR3 protein: CASSLDRKVTEAFF
CDR3 DNA: TGTGCCAGCAGCTTGGACAGGAAGGTCACTGAAGCTTTCTTT

D gene: TRBD1
V gene: TRBV5-1
J gene: TRBJ1-1
clone size: -
CDR3 protein: CASSLEGAGTEAFF
CDR3 DNA: TGCGCCAGCAGCTTGGAGGGGGCCGGAACTGAAGCTTTCTTT

D gene: -
V gene: TRBV30
J gene: TRBJ2-1
clone size: -
CDR3 protein: CAWRSPFTPPYNEQFF
CDR3 DNA: TGTGCCTGGAGATCCCCCTTTACTCCCCCCTACAATGAGCAGTTCTTC

D gene: -
V gene: TRBV5-1
J gene: TRBJ2-7
clone size: -
CDR3 protein: CASSFGGRLETPYEQYF
CDR3 DNA: TGCGCCAGCAGCTTCGGGGGGCGGCTGGAAACCCCCTACGAGCAGTACTTC

D gene: TRBD1
V gene: TRBV10-3
J gene: TRBJ2-1
clone size: once
CDR3 protein: CAMTGQVNNEQFF
CDR3 DNA: TGTGCCATGACGGGACAGGTTAACAATGAGCAGTTCTTC

D gene: TRBD2
V gene: TRBV7-3
J gene: TRBJ2-3
clone size: few
CDR3 protein: CATQRTSDTDTQYF
CDR3 DNA: TGTGCCACCCAACGGACTAGCGACACAGATACGCAGTATTTT